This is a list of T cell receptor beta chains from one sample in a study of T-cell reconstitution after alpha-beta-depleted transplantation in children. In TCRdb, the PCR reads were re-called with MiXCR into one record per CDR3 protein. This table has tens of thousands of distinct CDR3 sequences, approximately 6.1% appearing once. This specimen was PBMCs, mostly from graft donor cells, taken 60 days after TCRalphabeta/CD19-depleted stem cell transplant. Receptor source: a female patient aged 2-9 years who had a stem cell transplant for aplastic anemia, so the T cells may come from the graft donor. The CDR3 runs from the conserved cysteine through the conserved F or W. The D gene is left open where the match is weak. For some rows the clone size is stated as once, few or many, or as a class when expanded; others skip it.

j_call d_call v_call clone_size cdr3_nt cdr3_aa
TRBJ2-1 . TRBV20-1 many TGCAGTGCTAATCCCCTTGGGCCCGATTCCTACAATGAGCAGTTCTTC CSANPLGPDSYNEQFF
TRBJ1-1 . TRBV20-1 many TGCAGTGCTAGACCAAGGGCCGGGCCGGGATCTGAAGCTTTCTTT CSARPRAGPGSEAFF
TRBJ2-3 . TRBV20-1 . TGCAGTGCTAGAGTCCGACCAACCGAGGGGTTCACAGATACGCAGTATTTT CSARVRPTEGFTDTQYF
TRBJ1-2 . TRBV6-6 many TGTGCCAGCAGTTACGGCCGTGAGGATGGCTACACCTTC CASSYGREDGYTF
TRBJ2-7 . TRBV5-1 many TGCGCCAGCAGAAACGGTCCGAACGAGCAGTACTTC CASRNGPNEQYF
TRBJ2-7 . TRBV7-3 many TGTGCCAGCGGTTCCCGGGGGCAGTACTTC CASGSRGQYF
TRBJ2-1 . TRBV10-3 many TGTGCCATCAGTGAGTTTGGAGGCGGGAAGGGGGTACTTGAGCAGTTCTTC CAISEFGGGKGVLEQFF
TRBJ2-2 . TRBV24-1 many TGTGCCACCAGTGATAACAGGGTCAACACCGGGGAGCTGTTTTTT CATSDNRVNTGELFF
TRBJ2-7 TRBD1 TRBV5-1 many TGCGCCAGCAGCTTGAGCGGACAGGGGACAAACTACGAGCAGTACTTC CASSLSGQGTNYEQYF
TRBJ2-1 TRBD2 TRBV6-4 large TGTGCCAGCACCCCAGACGCTATAGCGGGGCTAAAGCAGTTCTTC CASTPDAIAGLKQFF
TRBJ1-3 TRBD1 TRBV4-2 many TGTGCCAGCAGCCGACCTTTGGACAGGTCTGGAAACACCATATATTTT CASSRPLDRSGNTIYF
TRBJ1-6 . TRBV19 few TGTGCCAGTGCCCCGAACAGTCAAAATTCACCCCTCCACTTT CASAPNSQNSPLHF
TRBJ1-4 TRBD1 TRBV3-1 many TGTGCCAGCAGCCAAGCCGGGACAGCAACTAATGAAAAACTGTTTTTT CASSQAGTATNEKLFF
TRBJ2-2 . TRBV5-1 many TGCGCCAGCTCAGGGACGGCAAACACCGGGGAGCTGTTTTTT CASSGTANTGELFF
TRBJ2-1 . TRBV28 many TGTGCCAGCAGAGGTGATGTGACACCCTACGGGAATGAGCAGTTCTTC CASRGDVTPYGNEQFF
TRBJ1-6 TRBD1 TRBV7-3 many TGTGCCAGCAGCTTGTCCGGGACAGGGCTTTCACCCCTCCACTTT CASSLSGTGLSPLHF
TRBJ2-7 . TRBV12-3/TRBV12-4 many TGTGCCAGCAGTGGACGGGACTGGGGCTCCTACGAGCAGTACTTC CASSGRDWGSYEQYF
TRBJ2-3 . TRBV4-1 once TGCGCCAGCAGCCAGTCCTACACAGATACGCAGTATTTT CASSQSYTDTQYF